The entry below gives a single T cell receptor (beta chain) sequence along with its context. There is no known antigen for this receptor. The gene names and germline sequences used here belong to the mouse. The sample belongs to a study of CD8+ T cells in alopecia areata (dated by TCRdb to about 2018). For context, the study as a whole: Skin from C3H/HeJ donors with spontaneous alopecia (6-12 months old) was grafted onto female C3H/HeJ recipients that were 7-10 weeks old. In humans, TCRbeta sequencing was performed on scalp tissue and on sorted CD4+ and CD8+ peripheral blood T cells from healthy controls and from patients with patchy or totalis/universalis alopecia areata. RNA came from the PAXgene miRNA kit for fixed scalp, the miRNeasy kit for PBMCs, and the RNeasy kit for mouse skin. To study T cell clonal expansion in alopecia areata, the researchers applied high-throughput TCRbeta sequencing to both the C3H/HeJ mouse model and human patients. Scalp clonality was compared across normal scalp (n=4), patchy alopecia areata scalp (n=8), and alopecia totalis/universalis scalp (n=8). TCRbeta CDR3 regions were amplified by immunoSEQ multiplex PCR using 35 Vbeta forward and 13 Jbeta reverse primers.

Pooled mouse cutaneous lymph node cells were stained for CD4, CD8alpha, NKG2D, NKG2ACE and other markers and were then sorted on a BD Influx. General findings and caveats noted by the study authors: Compared with normal scalp, lesional scalp, particularly in alopecia totalis/universalis, had higher clonality and more expanded CD8+ clones, which suggests antigenic drive. Shared TCR sequences between patients were less evident than in mice, which may be partly attributable to HLA diversity in the patient population. Unlike mouse skin, where gammadelta T cells dominate, normal human skin contains resident alphabeta T cells that get sequenced too, which complicates analysis of the scalp TCR repertoire.

Libraries were constructed by the immunoSEQ multiplex PCR assay. For TCR sequencing, RNA was extracted from every sample and reverse transcribed into cDNA to serve as template. SuperScript III was used for first-strand cDNA synthesis, primed with a 2:1 mix of oligo-dT and random hexamers. A synthetic immune receptor repertoire was used to assess amplification bias, and residual bias was removed computationally. Sequencing of the libraries was done on Illumina HiSeq with 60 bp reads that cover the CDR3, reading from J toward V. The original pipeline was this. Raw reads were preprocessed to remove errors, and CDR3 was defined according to IMGT conventions as the region from the conserved cysteine to phenylalanine. Clonality was computed by normalizing Shannon entropy by log2 of the number of productive unique TCRs and subtracting the result from 1. CD4 or CD8 identity of scalp clones was inferred by cross-referencing scalp TCRbeta sequences with sorted blood CD4 and CD8 repertoires. In its TCRdb copy, this immuneACCESS table keeps in-frame sequences only and misses some clones. Where compared with another copy, unresolved V genes explain less than half of these, and the others have no known cause. The DNA gave D and trimming, while V, J and clone size come from that table. Across this sample, under 350,000 clones were tabulated and none appeared just once. The ten largest clones represent approximately 1.2% of the sample.

What was sequenced was CD4+ T cells sorted from a lymph node. The clonotype was recovered from a C3H/HeJ mouse with alopecia areata. The mouse line in question has MHC haplotype H2-k.

The CDR3 reads CASSMQGAYEQYF. The CDR3 bases that were read are TGTGCCAGCAGTATGCAGGGGGCTTAT. The chain was built from TRBV19 and TRBJ2-7; 8 of the junction bases match TRBD1. The read ends 4 residues before the CDR3 terminus; that terminus is restored from the germline J gene. As encoded in the germline V gene (reference sequence), CDR1 is FNHDT while CDR2 is SITEND. Spanning cysteine to phenylalanine, the CDR3 consists of 13 amino acids. Sequencing covers 27 bases of the CDR3, shown here with the frame starting at base 1.